The 20 T cell receptor beta chains below all came from one sample that was sequenced in a study of response to subunit inactivated influenza vaccine. TCRdb itself ran the RT-PCR reads through MiXCR, one entry per CDR3 protein. The sample yields roughly 150,000 distinct CDR3 sequences, approximately 10% seen once. The starting material was non-naive T cells sorted from PBMCs, obtained more than 35 days after vaccination. The receptor set was obtained from a man aged 50 to 59 who received an inactivated influenza vaccine.

The rearrangement uses TRBV28 and TRBJ2-6; 7 bases are shared with TRBD1. The CDR3 length is 20 residues. Looked up from germline, CDR1 is MDHEN and CDR2 is SYDVKM. With 4 bases clipped from V and 0 bases from J, the junction kept 15 bases outside the gene matches. CDR3 DNA sequence: TGTGCCAGCAGTTCCCTCTTTTTGAGGGGGCACAGCTCTGGGGCCAACGTCCTGACTTTC. Protein: CASSSLFLRGHSSGANVLTF.

This clonotype showed up just a few times. This chain uses TRBV11-2 with TRBJ2-7; 7 bases agree with TRBD2. The germline V gene has CDR1 SGHAT and CDR2 FQNNGV. V was clipped by 5 bases and J by 2 bases; unmatched bases: 21. CDR3 size: 19 residues. The chain's CDR3 is CASSLGRVWGGQIAYEQYF. Written as DNA, the CDR3 is TGTGCCAGCAGCCTGGGCCGGGTGTGGGGAGGGCAGATAGCCTACGAGCAGTACTTC.

To note about this clonotype: This sequence may be a read error, since a much larger clone differs from it by one base. The V call is TRBV11-2, the J call TRBJ2-1; D is unclear. CDR1 is SGHAT and CDR2 is FQNNGV in the germline V gene. CDR3 length: 17 residues. CDR3 residues: CASSLGYLEFTYNEQLF. The CDR3 region has the DNA TGTGCCAGCAGCTTAGGGTACCTCGAGTTCACCTACAATGAGCAGCTCTTC.

The chain combines TRBV29-1 with TRBJ1-1, with D possibly being TRBD1 (5 bases). Germline CDR1 reads SQVTM; CDR2 reads ANQGSEA. With 4 bases removed from V and 2 bases from J, the gap between germline ends came to 11 bases. The CDR3 extends over 13 amino acids. In nucleotides, the CDR3 is TGCAGCGTTGGGGGCAGGCAAAACACTGAAGCTTTCTTT. Amino acids: CSVGGRQNTEAFF.

This clonotype was counted between two and nine times. This chain links TRBV7-2 with TRBJ2-2, with 11 positions matching TRBD2. V lost 5 bases and J lost 4; bases outside the gene matches: 6. Germline V gene data show CDR1 as SGHTA and CDR2 as FQGNSA. The CDR3 spans 16 residues. This CDR3 reads CASSRTSGSGTGELFF. CDR3 nucleotides: TGTGCCAGCAGCCGTACTAGCGGGAGTGGCACCGGGGAGCTGTTTTTT.

As for this clonotype: One base away lies a much larger clone, so this may be a sequencing read error. The V gene is TRBV12-3 or TRBV12-4, the J gene TRBJ2-1; TRBD1 aligns across 7 bases. The CDR3 contains 16 residues. V trimming: 2 bases; J trimming: 4 bases; junction bases outside the gene matches: 8. In DNA, the CDR3 is TGTGCCAGCAGTTTAATGGTGACAGGGTCTTACAATGAGCAGTTCTTC. Its translation: CASSLMVTGSYNEQFF.

This clonotype was observed many times. The chain uses TRBV5-6 and TRBJ2-2; tentative D call: TRBD1 (6 bases). Per germline, CDR1 SGHDT and CDR2 YYEEEE. This CDR3 comprises 15 residues. V lost 4 bases and J lost 2, with 12 bases in between. In nucleotides, the CDR3 is TGTGCCAGCAGCCGTGGACAGTTAAACACCGGGGAGCTGTTTTTT. As protein: CASSRGQLNTGELFF.

V usage is TRBV10-3 and J usage is TRBJ2-4, with 12 bases that match TRBD1. With V trimmed by 6 bases and J by 0 bases, 6 bases remained unmatched. Germline V CDR1 and CDR2: ENHRY, SYGVKD. This CDR3 spans 17 amino acids. The CDR3: CAISTGTGGVAKNIQYF. The CDR3 bases are TGTGCCATCAGCACCGGGACAGGGGGCGTAGCCAAAAACATTCAGTACTTC.

V usage is TRBV6-5 and J usage is TRBJ2-6, with TRBD1 identical over 11 bases. V shed 4 bases, J shed 4 bases, and the junction held 12 bases outside the gene matches. This CDR3 has 19 amino acids. The germline V gene has CDR1 MNHEY and CDR2 SVGAGI. CDR3 bases: TGTGCCAGCAGTTCCGTACCCTGGACAGGGGGCTTCGGGGCCAACGTCCTGACTTTC. Protein product: CASSSVPWTGGFGANVLTF.

The genes are TRBV3-1 and TRBJ1-3, with D possibly TRBD1 on 5 matching bases. Germline-derived CDR1 and CDR2 are LGHDT and YNNKEL (reference sequence). The CDR3 sequence is 12 residues long. The V and J ends lost 5 bases and 4 bases respectively, with 6 bases between them. Here the CDR3 reads CASSSGGNTIYF. DNA of the CDR3: TGTGCCAGCAGCTCAGGGGGAAACACCATATATTTT. Complete variable domain (other parts from reference TRBV3-1 and TRBJ1-3): DTAVSQTPKYLVTQMGNDKSIKCEQNLGHDTMYWYKQDSKKFLKIMFSYNNKELIINETVPNRFSPKSPDKAHLNLHINSLELGDSAVYFCASSSGGNTIYFGEGSWLTVV.

This clonotype was seen repeatedly, ten times or more. The chain combines TRBV27 with TRBJ2-5; D is perhaps TRBD1 or TRBD2 (6 bases each). The germline gives CDR1 MNHEY, CDR2 SMNVEV (reference sequence). V gave up 8 bases and J gave up 2 bases, with 18 bases separating them. The CDR3 is made up of 15 amino acids. The CDR3 reads CASAPEGGLQETQYF. As DNA, the CDR3 is TGTGCCAGCGCCCCAGAGGGGGGCCTTCAAGAGACCCAGTACTTC.

The chain employs TRBV4-3 and TRBJ1-1; D uncertain. The ends were cut back, 4 bases at V and 3 bases at J, with 15 bases in the middle. This CDR3 has 15 amino acids. Per the germline V gene, CDR1 is LGHNA and CDR2 is YSLEER. CDR3 bases: TGCGCCAGCAGCCCCGACGCGGCAGCCGACACTGAAGCTTTCTTT. Its translation is CASSPDAAADTEAFF.

The chain carries TRBV7-8 and TRBJ2-7; 7 positions agree with TRBD1. The germline V gene has CDR1 SGHVS and CDR2 FQNEAQ. The CDR3 has 14 residues. V was clipped by 3 bases and J by 10 bases; unmatched bases: 12. CDR3: CASSFWQGDFEQYF. CDR3 coding DNA: TGTGCCAGCAGCTTCTGGCAGGGGGATTTCGAACAGTACTTC.

This chain links TRBV6-1 with TRBJ1-5; D unresolved. This CDR3 region has 15 residues. V lost 10 bases and J lost 0, with 16 bases in between. The germline gives CDR1 MNHNS, CDR2 SASEGT. The DNA of the CDR3 is TGTGCCACCAGGAGGGAAATATATAGCAATCAGCCCCAGCATTTT. Translation: CATRREIYSNQPQHF.

About this clonotype itself: With a much larger clone just one base away, this may be a read error. V is TRBV5-1 and J is TRBJ2-5; D call uncertain. Germline V gives CDR1 SGHRS, CDR2 YFSETQ. The CDR3 runs 13 residues. The germline V and J ends were trimmed by 5 bases and 1 base, with 9 bases remaining between them. The CDR3 reads CASRMRLQETQYF. The CDR3 nucleotides are TGCGCCAGCAGAATGAGGCTCCAAGAGACCCAGTACTTC.

This clonotype turned up a few times. This chain joins TRBV6-1 and TRBJ1-5; TRBD1 is a possible D gene (5 bases). V was shortened by 0 bases and J by 6 bases, with 9 bases between the two germline ends. Germline V gene data show CDR1 as MNHNS and CDR2 as SASEGT. This CDR3 spans 14 amino acids. The CDR3, as DNA: TGTGCCAGCAGTGAAGCTGGGGGGGTTCAGCCCCAGCATTTT. It is translated as CASSEAGGVQPQHF.

V gene TRBV7-9 combines with J gene TRBJ1-1; D uncertain. The V gene lost 5 bases and the J gene lost 6 bases, with 10 bases spanning the gap. CDR1 and CDR2 from the germline V gene are SEHNR and FQNEAQ (reference sequence). The CDR3 is made up of 12 amino acids. Here the CDR3 reads CASSPGLAEAFF. The CDR3 DNA reads as TGTGCCAGCAGCCCCGGACTTGCTGAAGCTTTCTTT.

A single count supports this clonotype. The chain employs TRBV7-6 and TRBJ2-3, with TRBD2 matching over 13 bases. CDR3 length equals 17 residues. The V segment lost 3 bases and the J segment 4 bases; nucleotides outside the gene matches: 7. Germline V gene data show CDR1 as SGHVS and CDR2 as FNYEAQ. The CDR3 region is CASSFPGTSGTADTQYF. The CDR3, as DNA: TGTGCCAGCAGCTTCCCCGGGACTAGCGGGACAGCAGATACGCAGTATTTT.

This clonotype was detected ten times or more. The genes are TRBV20-1 and TRBJ2-3, with 8 nucleotides matching TRBD1. Germline V gene lookup returns CDR1 DFQATT and CDR2 SNEGSKA (reference sequence). With 8 bases clipped from V and 6 bases from J, the junction kept 4 bases outside the gene matches. The CDR3 contains 11 residues. The CDR3 DNA sequence: TGCAGTTACAGGGGGAGGGATACGCAGTATTTT. The encoded protein is CSYRGRDTQYF.

This sequence joins TRBV6-1 and TRBJ2-7; D might be TRBD2 (6 bases). Trimming took 8 bases from V and 0 from J, leaving 17 bases between them. The germline gives CDR1 MNHNS, CDR2 SASEGT. CDR3 length equals 15 residues. The CDR3 nucleotides read TGTGCCAGCCTTAAGCGGGCACTGAGCTCCTACGAGCAGTACTTC. This encodes CASLKRALSSYEQYF.